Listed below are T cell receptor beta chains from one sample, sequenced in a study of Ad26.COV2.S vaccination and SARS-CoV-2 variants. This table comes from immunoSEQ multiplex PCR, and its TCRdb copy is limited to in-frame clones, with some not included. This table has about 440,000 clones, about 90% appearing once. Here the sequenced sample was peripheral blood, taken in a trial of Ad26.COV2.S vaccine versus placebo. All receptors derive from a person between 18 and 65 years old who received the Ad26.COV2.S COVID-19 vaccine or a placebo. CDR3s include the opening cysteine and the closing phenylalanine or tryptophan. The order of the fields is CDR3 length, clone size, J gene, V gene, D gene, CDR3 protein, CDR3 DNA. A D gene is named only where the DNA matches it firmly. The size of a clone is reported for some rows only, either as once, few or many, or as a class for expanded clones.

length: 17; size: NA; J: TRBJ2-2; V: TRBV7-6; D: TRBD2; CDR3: CASSGRAQNANTGELFF; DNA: TGTGCCAGCAGCGGGAGGGCCCAGAACGCGAACACCGGGGAGCTGTTTTTT
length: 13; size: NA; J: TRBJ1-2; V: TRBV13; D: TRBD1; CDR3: CASSQGGHYGYTF; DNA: TGTGCCAGCAGCCAGGGGGGGCACTATGGCTACACCTTC
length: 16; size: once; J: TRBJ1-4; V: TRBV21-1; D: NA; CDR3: CASSFSDDLPGEKLFF; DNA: TGTGCCAGCAGCTTCTCGGATGACCTACCAGGAGAAAAACTGTTTTTT
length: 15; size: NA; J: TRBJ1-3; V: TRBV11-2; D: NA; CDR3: CASSLVDSSGNTIYF; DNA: TGTGCCAGCAGCTTAGTTGACAGCTCTGGAAACACCATATATTTT
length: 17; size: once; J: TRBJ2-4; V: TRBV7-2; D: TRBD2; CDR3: CASSPPSAGEMKNIQYF; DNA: TGTGCCAGCAGCCCCCCAAGCGCGGGAGAAATGAAAAACATTCAGTACTTC
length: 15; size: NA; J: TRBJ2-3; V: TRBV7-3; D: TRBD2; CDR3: CASSLTSGSADTQYF; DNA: TGTGCCAGCAGCTTAACTAGCGGGAGCGCAGATACGCAGTATTTT
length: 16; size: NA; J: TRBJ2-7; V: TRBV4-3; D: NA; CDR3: CASSQERAGSSYEQYF; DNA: TGCGCCAGCAGCCAAGAGAGGGCGGGTTCATCCTACGAGCAGTACTTC
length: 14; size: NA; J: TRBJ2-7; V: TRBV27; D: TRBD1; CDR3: CASSLGTGAYEQYF; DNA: TGTGCCAGCAGTTTGGGGACAGGAGCCTACGAGCAGTACTTC
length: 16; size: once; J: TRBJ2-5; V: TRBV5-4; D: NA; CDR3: CASSPRTVDRQETQYF; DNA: TGTGCCAGCAGCCCTAGGACCGTGGACAGACAAGAGACCCAGTACTTC
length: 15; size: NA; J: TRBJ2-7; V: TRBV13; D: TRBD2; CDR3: CASSLLAGASYEQYF; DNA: TGTGCCAGCAGCTTATTAGCGGGAGCGTCCTACGAGCAGTACTTC
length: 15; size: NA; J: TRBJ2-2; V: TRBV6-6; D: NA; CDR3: CASSTAGVTGWELFF; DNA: TGTGCCAGCAGTACCGCAGGGGTGACTGGCTGGGAGCTGTTTTTT
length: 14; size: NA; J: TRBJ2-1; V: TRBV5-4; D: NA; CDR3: CASSGRAINNEQFF; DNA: TGTGCCAGCAGCGGCAGGGCCATCAACAATGAGCAGTTCTTC
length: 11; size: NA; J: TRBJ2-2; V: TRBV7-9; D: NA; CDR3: CASSLRGELFF; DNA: TGTGCCAGCAGCTTAAGGGGGGAGCTGTTTTTT
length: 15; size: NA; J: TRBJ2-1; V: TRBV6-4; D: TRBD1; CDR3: CASSDSRDSSNEQFF; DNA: TGTGCCAGCAGTGACTCCCGGGACAGCAGCAATGAGCAGTTCTTC
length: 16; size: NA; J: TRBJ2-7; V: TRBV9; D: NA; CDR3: CASSVPGGRTSYEQYF; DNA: TGTGCCAGCAGCGTACCCGGGGGCAGGACCTCCTACGAGCAGTACTTC
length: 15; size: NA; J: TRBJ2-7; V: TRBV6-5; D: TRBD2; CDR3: CASSRLLAGGYEQYF; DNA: TGTGCCAGCAGTCGTTTACTAGCGGGAGGCTACGAGCAGTACTTC
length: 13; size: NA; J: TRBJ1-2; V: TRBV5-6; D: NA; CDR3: CASSPGRSYGYTF; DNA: TGTGCCAGCAGCCCGGGACGGAGCTATGGCTACACCTTC
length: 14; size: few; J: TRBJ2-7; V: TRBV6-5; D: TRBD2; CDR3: CASEIAGGPPEQYF; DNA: TGTGCCAGTGAGATAGCGGGAGGGCCCCCTGAGCAGTACTTC
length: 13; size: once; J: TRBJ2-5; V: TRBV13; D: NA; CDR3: CASSWTTQETQYF; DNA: TGTGCCAGCAGCTGGACTACCCAAGAGACCCAGTACTTC
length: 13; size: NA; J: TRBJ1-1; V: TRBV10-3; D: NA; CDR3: CAISESGGTEAFF; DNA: TGTGCCATCAGTGAGAGCGGGGGCACTGAAGCTTTCTTT
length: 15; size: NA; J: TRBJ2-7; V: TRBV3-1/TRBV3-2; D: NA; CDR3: CASSQRFTVGHEQYF; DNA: TGTGCCAGCAGCCAAAGATTTACAGTAGGCCACGAGCAGTACTTC
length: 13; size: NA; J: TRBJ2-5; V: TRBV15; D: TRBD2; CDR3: CATTTGRGETQYF; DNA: TGTGCCACCACCACCGGGAGGGGAGAGACCCAGTACTTC
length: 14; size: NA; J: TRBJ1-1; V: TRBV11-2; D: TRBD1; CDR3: CASSSYRGAGEAFF; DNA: TGTGCCAGCAGCTCTTACAGGGGAGCGGGGGAGGCTTTCTTT
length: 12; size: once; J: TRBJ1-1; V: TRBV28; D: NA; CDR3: CASSWGSQGAFF; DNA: TGTGCCAGCAGTTGGGGATCCCAGGGAGCTTTCTTT
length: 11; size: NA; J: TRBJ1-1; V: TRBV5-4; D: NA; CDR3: CASSLGARAFF; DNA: TGTGCCAGCAGCTTGGGGGCGAGGGCTTTCTTT
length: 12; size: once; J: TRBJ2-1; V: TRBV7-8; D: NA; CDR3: CASSLGRNEQFF; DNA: TGTGCCAGCAGCCTAGGTCGCAATGAGCAGTTCTTC
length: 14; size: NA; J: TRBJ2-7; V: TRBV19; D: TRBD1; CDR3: CASSLRDSSYEQYF; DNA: TGTGCCAGTAGTCTCCGGGACAGCTCCTACGAGCAGTACTTC